This TCR beta chain was sequenced for a study of CD8 T cells in ankylosing spondylitis. Study conclusions and caveats: What seemed typical of ankylosing spondylitis blood was a TCR beta motif built from several highly homologous variants.

V dropped 6 bases and J dropped 2 bases, with 20 bases sitting between them. From germline, CDR1 is MNHEY and CDR2 SMNVEV (reference sequence). The CDR3 sequence is 16 residues long. By quantitative 5'-RACE with molecular barcodes, the TCR beta libraries were made. TCRdb fed the 5' RACE reads into MiXCR, producing one record per CDR3 protein. The sample records about 210,000 distinct CDR3 sequences, 7.3% being singletons. Many counts were recorded for this clonotype. Its specificity is unknown. Sequencing was performed on blood, either unsorted or a sorted T cell fraction (not recorded which). This TCR derives from a male donor with ankylosing spondylitis. The chain couples TRBV27 to TRBJ2-7; D perhaps matches TRBD2 (5 bases). CDR3 sequence (DNA): TGTGCCAGCAGCCCCCAAGAAAAGTCGGGGACCTACGAGCAGTACTTC. Translating gives CASSPQEKSGTYEQYF.